These 21 T cell receptor beta chains were sequenced from one sample in a study of regulatory T cells in long-lasting Graves disease. Construction of TCR beta libraries relied on iRepertoire HTBI primers and on Arm-PCR targeting CDR3 regions. MiXCR, run by TCRdb on the multiplex PCR reads, gives a single entry per CDR3 protein. This sample carries about 400,000 distinct CDR3 sequences, roughly 15% of them seen once, and the ten largest clones take over 7%. Time point here: newly diagnosed GD, antithyroid drugs for less than 3 months. PBMCs were the source of the RNA used for TCR sequencing. The sample was also linked to a second study, of T cells in Graves' hyperthyroidism and ophthalmopathy.

The sample in question was peripheral blood mononuclear cells (PBMCs), obtained at new diagnosis, from a patient treated with antithyroid drugs. The receptors derive from a woman in her 40s with Graves disease.

This clonotype was counted many times. V is TRBV3-1 and J is TRBJ2-2; D gene ambiguous. Germline V lookup: CDR1 LGHDT, CDR2 YNNKEL (reference sequence). V was clipped by 3 bases and J by 6 bases, with 5 bases between them. The CDR3 has 12 residues. In nucleotides, the CDR3 is TGTGCCAGCAGCCAGGCTCCCGGGGAGCTGTTTTTT. Amino acids: CASSQAPGELFF.

This clonotype was counted between two and nine times. A much larger clonotype is one base distant, so this may be a read error. V and J are TRBV13 and TRBJ2-1; D uncertain. CDR3 size: 14 residues. Germline V CDR1 and CDR2: PRHDT, FYEKMQ (reference sequence). Trimming stripped 1 base from V and 6 bases from J, with 10 bases between. The CDR3 region is CASSLVGFCNEQFF. The CDR3 region has the DNA TGTGCCAGCAGCTTAGTGGGGTTCTGCAATGAGCAGTTCTTC.

This clonotype was found a few times. The V and J genes are TRBV18 and TRBJ1-4; no clear D. Germline V gene lookup returns CDR1 KGHSH and CDR2 LQKENI. V was pared by 4 bases and J by 6 bases, with 6 bases between. The CDR3 covers 12 residues. The CDR3 here is CASSRPDEKLFF. DNA for the CDR3: TGTGCCAGCTCACGGCCTGATGAAAAACTGTTTTTT.

This chain links TRBV7-2 with TRBJ2-4, with D possibly matching TRBD1 (6 bases). This CDR3 is 14 amino acids long. V was trimmed by 5 bases and J by 7 bases, leaving 15 bases between them. Germline CDR1 is SGHTA and CDR2 is FQGNSA. This CDR3 is CASSQGPGGNIQYF. DNA for the CDR3: TGTGCCAGCAGCCAGGGGCCCGGTGGGAACATTCAGTACTTC. Full variable domain (remainder filled in from reference TRBV7-2 and TRBJ2-4): GAGVSQSPSNKVTEKGKDVELRCDPISGHTALYWYRQSLGQGLEFLIYFQGNSAPDKSGLPSDRFSAERTGGSVSTLTIQRTQQEDSAVYLCASSQGPGGNIQYFGAGTRLSVL.

As for this clonotype: This likely stems from a read error, as it lies one base from a far larger clone. The conserved phenylalanine or tryptophan normally closing the CDR3 is absent here, so this likely arose from a read error. J is TRBJ2-7 and V is TRBV27; D tentatively reads TRBD1 or TRBD2 (6 bases each). This CDR3 spans 12 amino acids. Germline CDR1 and CDR2: MNHEY and SMNVEV (reference sequence). The germline V and J ends were trimmed by 5 bases and 6 bases, with 11 bases remaining between them. The CDR3 spells CASSQGGSEQYS. The CDR3 DNA reads as TGTGCCAGCAGTCAAGGGGGGAGCGAGCAGTACTCC.

The J gene is TRBJ2-2, the V gene TRBV12-3 or TRBV12-4, with a weak D call TRBD2 (6 bases). The V and J ends lost 5 bases and 6 bases respectively, with 16 bases between them. The CDR3 sequence is 15 residues long. The CDR3 loop is CASSRTGEGAGELFF. The DNA of the CDR3 is TGTGCCAGCAGTCGGACGGGAGAAGGGGCCGGGGAGCTGTTTTTT.

The V and J genes are TRBV28 and TRBJ2-7; D uncertain. The V gene's germline CDR1 is MDHEN and CDR2 SYDVKM. The CDR3 consists of 12 residues. Trimming shortened V by 7 bases and J by 6 bases, and 13 bases separated the two germline ends. The CDR3, as DNA: TGTGCCAGCAAATCCGCCATCTTCGAGCAGTACTTC. The encoded protein is CASKSAIFEQYF.

This clonotype was observed a few times. The chain uses TRBV11-3 and TRBJ2-2; D is tentatively TRBD1 or TRBD2 (5 bases each). CDR3 length: 18 residues. V lost 5 bases and J 0 bases, leaving 19 bases between the germline ends. Germline values: CDR1 SGHNT, CDR2 YENEEA. The CDR3 sequence: CASSTPPGTAPNTGELFF. The CDR3 DNA follows: TGTGCCAGCAGCACTCCACCCGGGACCGCCCCGAACACCGGGGAGCTGTTTTTT. The complete variable domain, with remaining parts taken from reference TRBV11-3 and TRBJ2-2, reads EAGVVQSPRYKIIEKKQPVAFWCNPISGHNTLYWYLQNLGQGPELLIRYENEEAVDDSQLPKDRFSAERLKGVDSTLKIQPAELGDSAVYLCASSTPPGTAPNTGELFFGEGSRLTVL.

This clonotype was seen repeatedly, ten times or more. V usage is TRBV20-1 and J usage is TRBJ2-3; TRBD2 matches 9 bases. Germline-derived CDR1 and CDR2 are DFQATT and SNEGSKA (reference sequence). The CDR3 covers 19 residues. The V segment lost 0 bases and the J segment 1 base; nucleotides outside the gene matches: 14. The CDR3 bases are TGCAGTGCTAGAGATCTAGGGCTAGCGGGAACGTCAGGCACAGATACGCAGTATTTT. Translated, it gives CSARDLGLAGTSGTDTQYF.

This clonotype was counted at least ten times. V is TRBV3-1 and J is TRBJ2-1; 12 nucleotides align to TRBD2. The ends lost 1 base at V and 5 bases at J; junction bases unmatched: 6. CDR1 is LGHDT and CDR2 is YNNKEL in the germline V gene (reference sequence). This CDR3 region has 17 residues. CDR3 protein: CASSQVLAGGPNNEQFF. The CDR3 DNA follows: TGTGCCAGCAGCCAAGTCCTAGCGGGAGGGCCTAACAATGAGCAGTTCTTC.

This clonotype was seen at least ten times. V is TRBV28 and J is TRBJ2-1; D is unresolved. Germline CDR1 and CDR2: MDHEN and SYDVKM. This CDR3 contains 13 residues. Trimming shortened V by 3 bases and J by 9 bases, and 12 bases separated the two germline ends. The CDR3 bases are TGTGCCAGCAGTTTCCAAACTTTCGTTGAGCAGTTCTTC. Protein product: CASSFQTFVEQFF.

V and J are TRBV10-3 and TRBJ2-3; D might be TRBD1 or TRBD2, each matching 6 bases. CDR1 ENHRY and CDR2 SYGVKD come from the germline V gene. This CDR3 region has 16 residues. V was clipped by 3 bases and J by 2 bases, with 15 bases between them. The CDR3 loop reads CAISESRGLNTDTQYF. The CDR3 DNA reads TGTGCCATCAGTGAAAGCCGGGGGCTAAACACAGATACGCAGTATTTT.

The V gene is TRBV7-3, the J gene TRBJ2-1; D is undetermined. Trimming took off 6 bases at V and 5 bases at J, with 14 bases between the two ends. CDR3 length: 14 residues. Per the germline V gene, CDR1 is SGHTA and CDR2 is FQGTGA. The CDR3 protein is CASRRMHGNNEQFF. The DNA for the CDR3 is TGTGCCAGCAGACGCATGCATGGTAACAATGAGCAGTTCTTC.

This clonotype has at least ten counts. The chain couples TRBV12-3 or TRBV12-4 to TRBJ2-5, with 8 bases identical to TRBD1. The CDR3 totals 16 residues. The junction had 11 bases not matched to a gene; V was cut back by 5 bases and J by 3 bases. The CDR3 sequence is CASSPRTGLEEETQYF. Here the CDR3 DNA reads TGTGCCAGCAGTCCTCGGACAGGGCTGGAGGAAGAGACCCAGTACTTC.

The V gene is TRBV28, the J gene TRBJ1-6, with D perhaps matching TRBD1 (5 bases). CDR3 length: 14 amino acids. CDR1 is MDHEN, CDR2 SYDVKM, per germline. V gave up 6 bases and J gave up 5 bases, with 11 bases separating them. The CDR3, as DNA: TGTGCCAGCAGCCCCGACAGCCATAATTCACCCCTCCACTTT. It specifies CASSPDSHNSPLHF.

V is TRBV3-1 and J is TRBJ2-3, with 9 bases aligning to TRBD1. V lost 4 bases, J lost 3 bases, and 8 bases stayed unmatched. Germline assignment: CDR1 LGHDT and CDR2 YNNKEL (reference sequence). CDR3 length: 16 amino acids. The CDR3 DNA follows: TGTGCCAGCAGCCCCACAGGGGGCTTTAGGACAGATACGCAGTATTTT. Translation: CASSPTGGFRTDTQYF.

V and J are TRBV7-2 and TRBJ2-4; no reliable D call. This CDR3 has 19 amino acids. CDR1 SGHTA and CDR2 FQGNSA come from the germline V gene. The V and J ends lost 1 base and 2 bases respectively, with 21 bases between them. CDR3 residues: CASSLVFVGFDSSKNIQYF. CDR3 in DNA: TGTGCCAGCAGCTTAGTATTCGTAGGATTCGATTCGTCCAAAAACATTCAGTACTTC.

This clonotype appeared many times. The chain employs TRBV12-3 or TRBV12-4 and TRBJ1-4, with TRBD1 matching 9 bases. The CDR3 is 14 residues long. Germline trimming cut 4 bases from V and 6 bases from J; bases unmatched to any gene: 3. CDR3 coding DNA: TGTGCCAGCAGTTCCGGGACAGGGCATGAAAAACTGTTTTTT. Translated: CASSSGTGHEKLFF.

This clonotype was recorded at least ten times. The chain employs TRBV6-1 and TRBJ2-7; TRBD1 matches 10 bases. This CDR3 is 15 amino acids long. V lost 5 bases and J lost 3; bases outside the gene matches: 7. Germline CDR1 MNHNS, CDR2 SASEGT. Here the CDR3 DNA reads TGTGCCAGCAGTCCCGGGACAGGGGACCTCTACGAGCAGTACTTC. This gives the protein CASSPGTGDLYEQYF.

In its sample, this clonotype was seen many times. The chain joins TRBV27 to TRBJ2-3; tentative D call: TRBD1 (5 bases). The CDR3 length is 13 residues. V was trimmed by 8 bases and J by 1 base, leaving 10 bases between them. Germline CDR1 MNHEY, CDR2 SMNVEV (reference sequence). In nucleotides, the CDR3 is TGTGCCAGCGGGGCCCCCGGCACAGATACGCAGTATTTT. Translating gives CASGAPGTDTQYF.

Note on this clonotype: A much larger clone differs by one base, so this may be a read error. The chain combines TRBV6-5 with TRBJ1-5, with TRBD1 as a possible D gene (6 bases). The CDR3 spans 13 residues. In germline, CDR1 is MNHEY, CDR2 SVGAGI. The V end lost 4 bases, the J end lost 6 bases, and 10 bases lay between the germline ends. As DNA, the CDR3 is TGTGCCAGCAGTTTAACAGGGACTCAGCCCCAGCATTTT. Translation gives CASSLTGTQPQHF.